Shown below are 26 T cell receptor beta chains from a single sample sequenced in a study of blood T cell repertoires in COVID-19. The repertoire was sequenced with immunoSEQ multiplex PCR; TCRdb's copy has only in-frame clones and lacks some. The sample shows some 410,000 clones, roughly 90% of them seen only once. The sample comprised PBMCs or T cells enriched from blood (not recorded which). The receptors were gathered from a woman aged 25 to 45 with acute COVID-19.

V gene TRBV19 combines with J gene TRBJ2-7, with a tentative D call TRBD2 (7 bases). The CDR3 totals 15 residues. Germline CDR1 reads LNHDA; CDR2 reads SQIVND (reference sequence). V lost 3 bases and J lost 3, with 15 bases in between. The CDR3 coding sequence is TGTGCCAGTAGTATGAGGGAGGGGGGCGTCTACGAGCAGTACTTC. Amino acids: CASSMREGGVYEQYF.

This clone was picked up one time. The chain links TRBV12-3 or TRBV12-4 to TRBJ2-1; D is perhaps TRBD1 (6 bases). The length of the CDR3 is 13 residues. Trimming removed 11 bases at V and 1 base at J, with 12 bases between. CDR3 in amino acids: CAAGTPSYNEQFF. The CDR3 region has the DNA TGTGCCGCCGGGACACCTTCCTACAATGAGCAGTTCTTC.

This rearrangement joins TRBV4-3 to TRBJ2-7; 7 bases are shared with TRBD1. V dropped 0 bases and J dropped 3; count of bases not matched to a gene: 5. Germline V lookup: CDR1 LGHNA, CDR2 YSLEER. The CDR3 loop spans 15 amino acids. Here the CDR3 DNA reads TGCGCCAGCAGCCAAGACAATAGGGGGCTCTACGAGCAGTACTTC. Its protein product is CASSQDNRGLYEQYF.

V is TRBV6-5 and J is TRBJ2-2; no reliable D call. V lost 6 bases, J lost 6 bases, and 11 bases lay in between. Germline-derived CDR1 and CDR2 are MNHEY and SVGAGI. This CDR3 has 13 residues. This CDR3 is CASSVTHPGELFF. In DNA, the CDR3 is TGTGCCAGCAGCGTAACACACCCCGGGGAGCTGTTTTTT.

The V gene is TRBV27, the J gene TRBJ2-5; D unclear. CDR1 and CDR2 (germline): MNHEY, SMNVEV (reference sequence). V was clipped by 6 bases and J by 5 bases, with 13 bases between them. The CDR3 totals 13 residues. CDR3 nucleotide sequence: TGTGCCAGCAGGAAAGAGCCTCGGGAGACCCAGTACTTC. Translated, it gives CASRKEPRETQYF.

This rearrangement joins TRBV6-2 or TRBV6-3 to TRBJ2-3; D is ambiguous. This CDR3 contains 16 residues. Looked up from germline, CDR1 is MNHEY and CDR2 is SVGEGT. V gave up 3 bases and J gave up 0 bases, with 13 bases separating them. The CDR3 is CASSYPNFPSTDTQYF. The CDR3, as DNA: TGTGCCAGCAGTTATCCTAACTTCCCTAGCACAGATACGCAGTATTTT.

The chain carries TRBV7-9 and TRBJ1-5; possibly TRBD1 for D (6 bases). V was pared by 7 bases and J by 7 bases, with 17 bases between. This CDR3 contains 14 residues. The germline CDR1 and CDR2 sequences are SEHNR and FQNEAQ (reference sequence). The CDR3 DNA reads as TGTGCCAGCACCGGGGGGGGGCGCGGACAGCCCCAGCATTTT. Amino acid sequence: CASTGGGRGQPQHF.

CDR3 amino acids: CASSPVGQGSSPLHF. The CDR3 nucleotides read TGTGCCAGCTCACCTGTTGGACAGGGATCTTCACCCCTCCACTTT. V and J are TRBV18 and TRBJ1-6, with 8 bases aligning to TRBD1. Germline V gene data show CDR1 as KGHSH and CDR2 as LQKENI. The ends lost 3 bases at V and 9 bases at J; junction bases unmatched: 7. The length of the CDR3 is 15 residues.

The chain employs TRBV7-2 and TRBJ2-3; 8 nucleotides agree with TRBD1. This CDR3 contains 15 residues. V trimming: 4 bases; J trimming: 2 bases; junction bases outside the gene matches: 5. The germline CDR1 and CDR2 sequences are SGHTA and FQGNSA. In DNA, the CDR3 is TGTGCCAGCAGCTCCCGACAGGGGACCACAGATACGCAGTATTTT. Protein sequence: CASSSRQGTTDTQYF.

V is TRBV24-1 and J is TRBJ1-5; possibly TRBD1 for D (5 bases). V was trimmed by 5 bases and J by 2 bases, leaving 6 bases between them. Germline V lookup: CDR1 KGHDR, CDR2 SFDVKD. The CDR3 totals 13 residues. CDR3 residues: CATSVQGNQPQHF. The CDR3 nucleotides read TGTGCCACCAGTGTACAGGGCAATCAGCCCCAGCATTTT.

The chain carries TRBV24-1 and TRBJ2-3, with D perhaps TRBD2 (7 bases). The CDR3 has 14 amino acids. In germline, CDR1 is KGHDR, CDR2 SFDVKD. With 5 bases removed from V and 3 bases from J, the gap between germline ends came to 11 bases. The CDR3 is CATSAGEGTDTQYF. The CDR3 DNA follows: TGTGCCACCAGTGCAGGGGAGGGAACAGATACGCAGTATTTT.

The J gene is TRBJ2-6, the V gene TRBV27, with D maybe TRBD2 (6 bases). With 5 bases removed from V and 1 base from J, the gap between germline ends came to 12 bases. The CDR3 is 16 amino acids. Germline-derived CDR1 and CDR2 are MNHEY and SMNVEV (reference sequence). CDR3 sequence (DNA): TGTGCCAGCAGTATGGAGGGTGGTTCTGGGGCCAACGTCCTGACTTTC. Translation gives CASSMEGGSGANVLTF.

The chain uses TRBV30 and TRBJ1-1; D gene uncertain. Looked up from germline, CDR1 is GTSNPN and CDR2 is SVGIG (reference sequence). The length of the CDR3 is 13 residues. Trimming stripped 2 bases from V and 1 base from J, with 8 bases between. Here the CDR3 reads CAWSRGGNTEAFF. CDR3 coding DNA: TGTGCCTGGAGTCGGGGTGGGAACACTGAAGCTTTCTTT.

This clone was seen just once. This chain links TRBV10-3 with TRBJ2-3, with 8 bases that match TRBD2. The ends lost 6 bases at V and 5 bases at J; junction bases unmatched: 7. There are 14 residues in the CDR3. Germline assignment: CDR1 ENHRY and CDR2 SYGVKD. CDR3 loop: CAIRMAGGLDTQYF. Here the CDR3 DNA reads TGTGCCATCAGGATGGCGGGGGGTTTAGATACGCAGTATTTT.

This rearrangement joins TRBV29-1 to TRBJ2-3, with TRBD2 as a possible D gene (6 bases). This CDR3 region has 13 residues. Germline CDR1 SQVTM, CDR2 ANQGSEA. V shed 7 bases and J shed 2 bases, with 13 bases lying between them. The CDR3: CSAARESTDTQYF. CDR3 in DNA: TGCAGCGCCGCACGGGAGTCCACAGATACGCAGTATTTT.

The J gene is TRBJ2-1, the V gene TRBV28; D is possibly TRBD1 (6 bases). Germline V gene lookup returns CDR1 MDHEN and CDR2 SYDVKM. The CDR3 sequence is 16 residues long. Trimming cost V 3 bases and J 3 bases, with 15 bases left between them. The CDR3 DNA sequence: TGTGCCAGCAGTTTCAGAGGGGGACCCAACTACAATGAGCAGTTCTTC. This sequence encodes CASSFRGGPNYNEQFF.

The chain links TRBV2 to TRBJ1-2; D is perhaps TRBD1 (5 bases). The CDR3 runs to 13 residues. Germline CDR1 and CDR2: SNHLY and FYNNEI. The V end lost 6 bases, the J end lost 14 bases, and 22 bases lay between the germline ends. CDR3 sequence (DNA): TGTGCCAGCAGCGGGACGGGACCTCGGGGGTGGACCTTC. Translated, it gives CASSGTGPRGWTF.

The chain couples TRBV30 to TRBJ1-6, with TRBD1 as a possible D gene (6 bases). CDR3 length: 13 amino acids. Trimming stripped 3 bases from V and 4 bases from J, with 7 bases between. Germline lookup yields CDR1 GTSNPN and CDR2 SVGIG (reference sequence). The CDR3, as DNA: TGTGCCTGGAGGCAGGGGTATAATTCACCCCTCCACTTT. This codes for CAWRQGYNSPLHF.

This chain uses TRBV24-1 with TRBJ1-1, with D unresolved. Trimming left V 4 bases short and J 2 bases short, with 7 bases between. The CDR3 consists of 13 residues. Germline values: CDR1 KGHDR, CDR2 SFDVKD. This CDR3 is CATSDTTNTEAFF. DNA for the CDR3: TGTGCCACCAGTGACACAACAAACACTGAAGCTTTCTTT.

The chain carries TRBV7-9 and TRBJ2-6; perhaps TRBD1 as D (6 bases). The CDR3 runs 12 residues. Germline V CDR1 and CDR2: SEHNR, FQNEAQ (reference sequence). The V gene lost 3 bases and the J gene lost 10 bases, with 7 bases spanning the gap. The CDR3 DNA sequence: TGTGCCAGCAGCTTCGGACAGAACGTCCTGACTTTC. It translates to CASSFGQNVLTF.

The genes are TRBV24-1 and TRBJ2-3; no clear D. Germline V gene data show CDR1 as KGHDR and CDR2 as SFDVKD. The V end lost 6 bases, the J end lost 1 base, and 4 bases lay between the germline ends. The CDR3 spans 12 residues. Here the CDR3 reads CATSLGTDTQYF. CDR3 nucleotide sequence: TGTGCCACCAGTCTAGGCACAGATACGCAGTATTTT.

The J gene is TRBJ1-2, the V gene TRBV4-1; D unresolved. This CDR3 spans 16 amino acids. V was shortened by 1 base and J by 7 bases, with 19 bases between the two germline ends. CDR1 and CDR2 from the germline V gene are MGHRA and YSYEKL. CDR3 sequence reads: CASSQGAGSKLVGYTF. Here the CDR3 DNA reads TGCGCCAGCAGCCAAGGTGCGGGAAGTAAACTAGTTGGCTACACCTTC.

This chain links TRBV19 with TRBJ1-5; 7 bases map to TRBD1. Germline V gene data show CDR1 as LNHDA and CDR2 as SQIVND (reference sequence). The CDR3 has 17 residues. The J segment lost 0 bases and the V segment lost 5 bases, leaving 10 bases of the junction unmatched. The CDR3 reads CASSATGASYSNQPQHF. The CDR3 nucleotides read TGTGCCAGTAGTGCAACAGGGGCGAGTTATAGCAATCAGCCCCAGCATTTT.

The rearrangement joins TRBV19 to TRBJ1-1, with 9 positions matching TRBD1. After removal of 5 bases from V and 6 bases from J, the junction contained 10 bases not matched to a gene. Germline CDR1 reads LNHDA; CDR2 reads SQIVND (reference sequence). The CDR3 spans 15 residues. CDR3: CASSLRDRAWAEAFF. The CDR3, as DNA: TGTGCCAGTAGTCTCCGGGACAGGGCCTGGGCTGAAGCTTTCTTT.

The CDR3 DNA reads TGTGCCAGCAGCCAAGAAGGGGGGTGGGAGACAGGGGCCTACGAGCAGTACTTC. Its translation is CASSQEGGWETGAYEQYF. The chain has TRBV3-1 (or the pseudogene TRBV3-2) and TRBJ2-7; TRBD1 matches at 8 bases. J was trimmed by 2 bases and V by 0 bases; bases with no gene match: 12. This CDR3 is 18 amino acids long. Germline V lookup: CDR1 LGHDT, CDR2 YNNKEL (reference sequence).

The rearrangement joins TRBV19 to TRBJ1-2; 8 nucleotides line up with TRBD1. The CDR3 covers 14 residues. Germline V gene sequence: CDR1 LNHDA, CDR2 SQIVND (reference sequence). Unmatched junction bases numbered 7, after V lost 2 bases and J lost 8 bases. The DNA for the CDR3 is TGTGCCAGTAGTATAAATGGACAGGGTAAGGGCTACACCTTC. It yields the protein CASSINGQGKGYTF.